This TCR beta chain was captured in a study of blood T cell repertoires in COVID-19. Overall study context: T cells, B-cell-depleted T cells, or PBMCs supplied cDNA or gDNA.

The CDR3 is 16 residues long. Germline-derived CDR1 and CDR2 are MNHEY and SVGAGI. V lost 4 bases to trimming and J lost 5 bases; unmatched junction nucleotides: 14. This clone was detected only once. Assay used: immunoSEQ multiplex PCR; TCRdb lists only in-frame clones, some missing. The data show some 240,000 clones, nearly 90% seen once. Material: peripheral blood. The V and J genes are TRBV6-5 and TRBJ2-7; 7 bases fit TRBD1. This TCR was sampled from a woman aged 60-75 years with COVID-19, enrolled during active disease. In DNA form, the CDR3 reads TGTGCCAGCAGTTTTTCGTCCTACGACAGGGCCAACGAGCAGTACTTC. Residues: CASSFSSYDRANEQYF.